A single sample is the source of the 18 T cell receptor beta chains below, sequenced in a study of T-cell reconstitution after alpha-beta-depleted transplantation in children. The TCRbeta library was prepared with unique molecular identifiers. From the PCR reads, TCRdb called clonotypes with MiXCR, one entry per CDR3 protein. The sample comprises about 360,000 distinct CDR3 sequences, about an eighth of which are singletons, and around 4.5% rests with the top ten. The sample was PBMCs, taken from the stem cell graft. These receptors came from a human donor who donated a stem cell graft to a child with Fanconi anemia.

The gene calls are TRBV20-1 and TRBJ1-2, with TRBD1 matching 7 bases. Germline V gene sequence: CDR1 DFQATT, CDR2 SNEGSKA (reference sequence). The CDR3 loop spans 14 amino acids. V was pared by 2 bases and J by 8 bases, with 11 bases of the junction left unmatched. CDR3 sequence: CSARQGGRTGGYTF. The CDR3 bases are TGCAGTGCTAGACAGGGGGGCAGGACGGGGGGCTACACCTTC.

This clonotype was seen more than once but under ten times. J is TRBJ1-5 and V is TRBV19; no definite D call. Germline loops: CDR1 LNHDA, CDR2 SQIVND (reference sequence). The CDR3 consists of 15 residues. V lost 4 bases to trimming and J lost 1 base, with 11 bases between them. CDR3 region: CASSNSGISNQPQHF. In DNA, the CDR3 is TGTGCCAGTAGTAATTCCGGAATAAGCAATCAGCCCCAGCATTTT.

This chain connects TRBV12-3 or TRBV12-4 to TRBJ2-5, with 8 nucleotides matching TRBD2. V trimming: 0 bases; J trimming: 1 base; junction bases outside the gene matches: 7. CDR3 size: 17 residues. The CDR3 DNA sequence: TGTGCCAGCAGTTTAGCGGGGAGCGGGGGACCCCAAGAGACCCAGTACTTC. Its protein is CASSLAGSGGPQETQYF.

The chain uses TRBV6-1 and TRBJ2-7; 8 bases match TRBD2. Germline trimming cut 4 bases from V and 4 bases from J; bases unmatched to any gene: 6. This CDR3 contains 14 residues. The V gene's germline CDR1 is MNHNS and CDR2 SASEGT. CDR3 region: CASSGAGGEYEQYF. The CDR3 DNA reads TGTGCCAGCAGTGGCGCGGGGGGCGAATACGAGCAGTACTTC.

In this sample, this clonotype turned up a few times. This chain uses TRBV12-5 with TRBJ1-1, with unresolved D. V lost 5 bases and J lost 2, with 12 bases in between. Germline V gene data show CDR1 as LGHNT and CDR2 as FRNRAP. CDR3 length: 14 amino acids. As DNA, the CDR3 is TGTGCTAGTGGTCTCCGAGAACGAAACACTGAAGCTTTCTTT. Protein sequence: CASGLRERNTEAFF.

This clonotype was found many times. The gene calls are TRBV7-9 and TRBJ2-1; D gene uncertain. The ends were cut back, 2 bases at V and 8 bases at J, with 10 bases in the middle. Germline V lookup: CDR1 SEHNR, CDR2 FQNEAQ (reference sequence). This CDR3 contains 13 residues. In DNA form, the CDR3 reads TGTGCCAGCAGCTTAACCCACAGTGATGAGCAGTTCTTC. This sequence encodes CASSLTHSDEQFF.

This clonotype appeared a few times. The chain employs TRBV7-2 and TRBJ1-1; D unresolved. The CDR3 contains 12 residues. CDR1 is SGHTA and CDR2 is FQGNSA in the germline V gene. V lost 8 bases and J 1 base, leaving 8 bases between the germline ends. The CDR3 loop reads CASELQNTEAFF. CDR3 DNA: TGTGCCAGCGAGCTCCAGAACACTGAAGCTTTCTTT.

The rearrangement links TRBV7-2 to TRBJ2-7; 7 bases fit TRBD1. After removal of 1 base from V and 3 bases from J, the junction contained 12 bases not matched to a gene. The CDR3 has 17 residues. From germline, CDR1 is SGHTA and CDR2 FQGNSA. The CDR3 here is CASSLGSRPGQNYEQYF. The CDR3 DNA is TGTGCCAGCAGCTTAGGGTCTCGACCGGGACAGAACTACGAGCAGTACTTC. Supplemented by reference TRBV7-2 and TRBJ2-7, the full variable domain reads GAGVSQSPSNKVTEKGKDVELRCDPISGHTALYWYRQSLGQGLEFLIYFQGNSAPDKSGLPSDRFSAERTGGSVSTLTIQRTQQEDSAVYLCASSLGSRPGQNYEQYFGPGTRLTVT.

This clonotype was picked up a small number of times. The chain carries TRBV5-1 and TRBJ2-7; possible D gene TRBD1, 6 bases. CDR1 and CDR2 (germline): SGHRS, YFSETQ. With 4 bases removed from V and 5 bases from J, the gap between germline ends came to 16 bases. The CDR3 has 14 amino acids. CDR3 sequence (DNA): TGCGCCAGCAGCCCCGGGACATTGCCCCACGAGCAGTACTTC. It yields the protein CASSPGTLPHEQYF.

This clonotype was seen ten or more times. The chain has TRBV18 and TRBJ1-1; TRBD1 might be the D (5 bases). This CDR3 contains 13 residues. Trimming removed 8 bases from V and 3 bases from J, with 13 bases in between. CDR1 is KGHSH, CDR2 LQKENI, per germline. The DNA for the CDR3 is TGTGCCAGCATGGGGGTGGTTGACACTGAAGCTTTCTTT. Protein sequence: CASMGVVDTEAFF.

The DNA of the CDR3 is TGTGCCAGCAGTCATTCCACAGGGGGCGCAGAGACCCAGTACTTC. This gives the protein CASSHSTGGAETQYF. The rearrangement links TRBV6-2 or TRBV6-3 to TRBJ2-5, with TRBD1 matching 9 bases. The CDR3 consists of 15 residues. Germline CDR1 MNHEY, CDR2 SVGEGT. The V and J ends lost 5 bases and 4 bases, in that order; junction bases with no gene match: 8.

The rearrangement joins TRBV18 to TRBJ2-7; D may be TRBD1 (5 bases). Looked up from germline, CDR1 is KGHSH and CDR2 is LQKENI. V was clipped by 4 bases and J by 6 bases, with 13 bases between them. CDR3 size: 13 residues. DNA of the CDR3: TGTGCCAGCTCACAGGGGTCAGATTCCGAGCAGTACGTC. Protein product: CASSQGSDSEQYV.

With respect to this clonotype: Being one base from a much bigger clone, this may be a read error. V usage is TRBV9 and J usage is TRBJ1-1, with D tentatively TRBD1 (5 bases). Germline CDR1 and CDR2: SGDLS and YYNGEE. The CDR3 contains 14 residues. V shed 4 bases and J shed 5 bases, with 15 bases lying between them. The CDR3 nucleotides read TGTGCCAGCAGCCTCAGGGAGCAAGGTACTGAAGCTTTCTTT. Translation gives CASSLREQGTEAFF. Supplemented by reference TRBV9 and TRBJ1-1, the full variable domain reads DSGVTQTPKHLITATGQRVTLRCSPRSGDLSVYWYQQSLDQGLQFLIQYYNGEERAKGNILERFSAQQFPDLHSELNLSSLELGDSALYFCASSLREQGTEAFFGQGTRLTVV.

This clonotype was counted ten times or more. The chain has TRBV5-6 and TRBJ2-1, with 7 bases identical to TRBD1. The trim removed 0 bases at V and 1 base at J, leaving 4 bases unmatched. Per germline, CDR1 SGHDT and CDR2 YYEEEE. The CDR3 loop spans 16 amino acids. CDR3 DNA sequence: TGTGCCAGCAGCTTGGCCGGACAGGAGTCCTACAATGAGCAGTTCTTC. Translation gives CASSLAGQESYNEQFF.

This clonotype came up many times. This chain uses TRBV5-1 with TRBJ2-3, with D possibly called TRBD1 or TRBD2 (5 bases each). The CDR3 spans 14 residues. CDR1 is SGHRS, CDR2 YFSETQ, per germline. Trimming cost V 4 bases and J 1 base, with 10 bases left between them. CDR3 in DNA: TGCGCCAGCAGCCTGGGACGCGGCACAGATACGCAGTATTTT. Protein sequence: CASSLGRGTDTQYF.

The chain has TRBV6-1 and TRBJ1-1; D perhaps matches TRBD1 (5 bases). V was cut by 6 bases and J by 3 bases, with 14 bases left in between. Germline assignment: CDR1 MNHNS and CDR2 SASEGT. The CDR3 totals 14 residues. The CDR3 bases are TGTGCCAGCAGCCCGATTTTGGGACACACTGAAGCTTTCTTT. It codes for CASSPILGHTEAFF.

CDR3 sequence reads: CASSSSTRGGGGTDTQYF. The CDR3 DNA is TGTGCCAGCAGCTCCTCTACCCGAGGCGGGGGAGGGACAGATACGCAGTATTTT. The chain combines TRBV11-2 with TRBJ2-3, with 7 nucleotides matching TRBD2. CDR1 and CDR2 (germline): SGHAT, FQNNGV. V gave up 4 bases and J gave up 3 bases; unmatched junction bases: 16. The CDR3 sequence is 18 residues long.

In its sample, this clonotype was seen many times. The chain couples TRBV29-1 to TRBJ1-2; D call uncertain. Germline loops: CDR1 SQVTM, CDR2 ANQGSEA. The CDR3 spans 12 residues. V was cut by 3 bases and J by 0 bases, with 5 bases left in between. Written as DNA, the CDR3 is TGCAGCGTTGATAAGGCTAACTATGGCTACACCTTC. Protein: CSVDKANYGYTF.